The 10 T cell receptor beta chains below were found in one sample sequenced in a study of T cells in Graves' hyperthyroidism and ophthalmopathy. The source material, RNA transcripts, was used to amplify TCR beta CDR3 regions. First-round RT-PCR of the TCR CDR3 relied on the HTBI primer set. TCRdb ran MiXCR on the multiplex PCR reads and lists one entry per CDR3 protein. In the table there are roughly 420,000 distinct CDR3 sequences, about an eighth of which are singletons. The sequencing sample was made of blood. All receptors come from a young woman with Graves' hyperthyroidism.

The sample holds many counts of this clonotype. V gene TRBV11-2 combines with J gene TRBJ2-5, with D maybe TRBD2 (5 bases). The V end was cut by 5 bases, the J end by 5 bases, with 12 bases between. Germline values: CDR1 SGHAT, CDR2 FQNNGV. This CDR3 contains 13 residues. CDR3 nucleotide sequence: TGTGCCAGCAGCCAACTAGTTTTCGAGACCCAGTACTTC. This encodes CASSQLVFETQYF.

The chain uses TRBV6-5 and TRBJ2-6; TRBD2 might be the D (5 bases). CDR3 length: 21 amino acids. The germline gives CDR1 MNHEY, CDR2 SVGAGI. V dropped 0 bases and J dropped 2 bases, with 23 bases sitting between them. CDR3 coding DNA: TGTGCCAGCAGTTACTCGATATTGTATTTGAGGGCCCGGGCTGGGGCCAACGTCCTGACTTTC. Translating it yields CASSYSILYLRARAGANVLTF.

This clonotype has at least ten counts. The chain uses TRBV12-3 or TRBV12-4 and TRBJ2-1; 15 bases match TRBD2. The CDR3 loop spans 15 amino acids. The V and J ends lost 6 bases and 9 bases, in that order; junction bases with no gene match: 6. This chain's CDR3 is CASSPGLAGGFEQFF. The CDR3 nucleotides read TGTGCCAGCAGCCCGGGACTAGCGGGAGGTTTTGAGCAGTTCTTC.

This chain joins TRBV4-2 and TRBJ2-1, with D possibly matching TRBD2 (6 bases). Germline V CDR1 and CDR2: LGHNA, YNFKEQ. V dropped 0 bases and J dropped 1 base, with 10 bases sitting between them. The CDR3 runs to 16 residues. CDR3 sequence (DNA): TGTGCCAGCAGCCAAGACTCGGGAGAGTCCTACAATGAGCAGTTCTTC. Its protein product is CASSQDSGESYNEQFF.

Many counts were recorded for this clonotype. The chain joins TRBV12-3 or TRBV12-4 to TRBJ1-1, with a weak D call TRBD1 (6 bases). Trimming stripped 1 base from V and 9 bases from J, with 12 bases between. This CDR3 region has 13 residues. CDR3 sequence: CASSLGEGGKAFF. For the CDR3, the DNA is TGTGCCAGCAGTTTAGGCGAAGGGGGAAAAGCTTTCTTT.

Only a few counts were recorded for this clonotype. This chain joins TRBV3-1 and TRBJ1-6; 7 bases are shared with TRBD1. The ends lost 1 base at V and 0 bases at J; junction bases unmatched: 3. The CDR3 covers 17 residues. In germline, CDR1 is LGHDT, CDR2 YNNKEL (reference sequence). DNA of the CDR3: TGTGCCAGCAGCCAAGGAAACAGGGGCTCCTATAATTCACCCCTCCACTTT. This sequence encodes CASSQGNRGSYNSPLHF.

This sequence joins TRBV20-1 and TRBJ1-2, with D possibly being TRBD1 (5 bases). V lost 4 bases to trimming and J lost 5 bases, with 11 bases between them. The germline gives CDR1 DFQATT, CDR2 SNEGSKA (reference sequence). CDR3 size: 12 residues. The chain's CDR3 is CSATPGRYGYTF. Here the CDR3 DNA reads TGCAGTGCTACCCCGGGACGGTATGGCTACACCTTC.

The J gene is TRBJ1-2, the V gene TRBV7-9; TRBD1 matches at 9 bases. Trimming cost V 4 bases and J 7 bases; bases outside gene matches: 4. The CDR3 loop spans 13 amino acids. Germline V lookup: CDR1 SEHNR, CDR2 FQNEAQ (reference sequence). CDR3 amino acids: CASSYTGGGGYTF. The DNA for the CDR3 is TGTGCCAGCAGCTACACAGGGGGCGGTGGCTACACCTTC.

This clonotype has only a few counts. In DNA, the CDR3 is TGTGCCAGCAGCGGGGAAGCTCGTCAGGATGCTTTCTTT. Translating gives CASSGEARQDAFF. The chain uses TRBV7-9 and TRBJ1-1; D gene unclear. Trimming left V 5 bases short and J 11 bases short, with 18 bases between. The CDR3 sequence is 13 residues long. Germline CDR1 and CDR2: SEHNR and FQNEAQ (reference sequence).

This clonotype was seen ten or more times. The chain links TRBV20-1 to TRBJ1-6; D possibly corresponds to TRBD1 (6 bases). Germline loops: CDR1 DFQATT, CDR2 SNEGSKA (reference sequence). The CDR3 has 13 residues. Trimming took off 4 bases at V and 7 bases at J, with 11 bases between the two ends. CDR3 sequence: CSANGGLNSPLHF. For the CDR3, the DNA is TGCAGTGCTAATGGGGGGCTGAATTCACCCCTCCACTTT.